This paragraph covers one T cell receptor (beta chain) sequence. Antigen specificity is unknown. This record belongs to a study of T cell responses to AZD1222 COVID-19 vaccine. Study context: It was second doses at about 4 or about 12 weeks that were pooled. Points from the study as a whole: Spike was spanned by vaccine-associated CD4 TCRs, with dominance at 160-218 and 743-854. Within unmutated variant regions lay the reported targets of nearly half of spike-specific TCRs. The number of AZD1222 recipients seropositive at baseline was only 5 to 7.

Sequencing used immunoSEQ multiplex PCR; TCRdb keeps in-frame clones, though not all of them. Of about 140,000 clones listed, approximately 90% are singletons. Germline V gene lookup returns CDR1 MGHRA and CDR2 YSYEKL. V dropped 2 bases and J dropped 7 bases, with 17 bases sitting between them. The CDR3 length is 15 residues. The receptor's source is an adult in good health. This sample comprised peripheral blood, obtained on day 0 of AZD1222 vaccination. The rearrangement uses TRBV4-1 and TRBJ1-1; D is possibly TRBD1 (5 bases). The CDR3 loop reads CASSQPELTGGEAFF. Here the CDR3 DNA reads TGCGCCAGCAGCCAACCTGAATTAACGGGGGGTGAAGCTTTCTTT.